The rows below give T cell receptor beta chains drawn from one sample of a study of blood T cell repertoires in COVID-19. Clones were read by immunoSEQ multiplex PCR, and TCRdb kept only the in-frame ones, dropping some. Of about 170,000 clones in the sample, approximately 85% were seen once. What was sequenced was peripheral blood. These receptors came from a man aged 55 to 70 who had recovered from COVID-19. CDR3s include the opening cysteine and the closing phenylalanine or tryptophan. A D gene is named only where the DNA matches it firmly. Where a row states a size, it is once, few, many or the class of an expanded clone; other rows omit it.

>TRBJ2-1|-|TRBV7-2|TRBD2
CASSLAPPGGGSYNEQFF
TGTGCCAGCAGCTTAGCGCCACCAGGCGGGGGGTCCTACAATGAGCAGTTCTTC
>TRBJ2-1|few|TRBV5-4|TRBD2
CASSLWASGGGEQFF
TGTGCCAGCAGCTTGTGGGCTAGCGGGGGAGGTGAGCAGTTCTTC
>TRBJ2-3|-|TRBV10-3|TRBD1
CAISETGQGFSDTQYF
TGTGCCATCAGTGAGACGGGACAGGGGTTTTCTGATACGCAGTATTTT
>TRBJ1-2|-|TRBV6-5|TRBD1
CASSTLGTAYGYTF
TGTGCCAGCAGTACCCTTGGGACAGCTTATGGCTACACCTTC
>TRBJ1-2|-|TRBV19|-
CASSPIQALYDGYTF
TGTGCCAGTAGTCCAATACAGGCCCTCTACGATGGCTACACCTTC
>TRBJ1-4|-|TRBV7-8|TRBD1
CASSPDRGEEKLFF
TGTGCCAGCAGCCCGGACAGGGGGGAGGAAAAACTGTTTTTT
>TRBJ1-1|-|TRBV19|-
CASTYGLVARATEAFF
TGTGCCAGTACCTATGGCCTAGTCGCGCGGGCCACTGAAGCTTTCTTT
>TRBJ2-3|-|TRBV15|-
CATSRGTGTSTDTQYF
TGTGCCACCAGCAGAGGCACAGGCACTAGCACAGATACGCAGTATTTT
>TRBJ1-5|-|TRBV27|TRBD1
CASSSGQGITQPQHF
TGTGCCAGCAGTTCCGGACAGGGAATCACTCAGCCCCAGCATTTT
>TRBJ1-1|once|TRBV5-8|TRBD1
CASSLGTGGWYTEAFF
TGTGCCAGCAGCTTGGGTACAGGGGGATGGTACACTGAAGCTTTCTTT
>TRBJ1-2|-|TRBV7-9|-
CASNPKPGAGGYTF
TGTGCCAGCAACCCAAAGCCAGGGGCCGGCGGCTACACCTTC